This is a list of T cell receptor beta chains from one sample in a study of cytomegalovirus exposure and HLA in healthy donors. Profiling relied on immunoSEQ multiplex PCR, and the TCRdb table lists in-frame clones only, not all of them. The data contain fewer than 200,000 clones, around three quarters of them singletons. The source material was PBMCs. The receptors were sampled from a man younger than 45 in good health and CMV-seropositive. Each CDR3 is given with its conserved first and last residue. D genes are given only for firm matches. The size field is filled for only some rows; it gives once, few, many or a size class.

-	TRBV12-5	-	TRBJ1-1	TGTGCTAGTGGTTTGCCCGACAGTGAAGCTTTCTTT	CASGLPDSEAFF
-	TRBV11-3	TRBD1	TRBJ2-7	TGTGCCAGCAGCTTAGCCCCCTTCCCCGGGACAGGCTACGAGCAGTACTTC	CASSLAPFPGTGYEQYF
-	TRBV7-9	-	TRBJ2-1	TGTGCCAGCAGCTTAGTGGGTCTGCTAGACTACAATGAGCAGTTCTTC	CASSLVGLLDYNEQFF
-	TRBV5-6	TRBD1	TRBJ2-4	TGTGCCAGCAGCCGGGACAGCCAGGGGAACATTCAGTACTTC	CASSRDSQGNIQYF
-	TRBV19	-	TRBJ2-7	TGTGCCAGTAGCCCTAGGGGCCATTTC	CASSPRGHF
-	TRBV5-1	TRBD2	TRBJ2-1	TGCGCCAGCAGCTTTAGCGCTAGCGGGGGGGACGAGCAGTTCTTC	CASSFSASGGDEQFF
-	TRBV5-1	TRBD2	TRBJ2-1	TGCGCCAGCAGCTTGGAAAGCTGGCTAGCGGGGGGAAATGAGCAGTTCTTC	CASSLESWLAGGNEQFF
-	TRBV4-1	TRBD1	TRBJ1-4	TGCGCCAGCAGCCAAGGAAGGGGACAGGAGTATGAAAAACTGTTTTTT	CASSQGRGQEYEKLFF
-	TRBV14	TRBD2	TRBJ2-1	TGTGCCAGCACGGCCGGACTAGCGGGGGGGGGAGGTACCCAGTTCTTC	CASTAGLAGGGGTQFF
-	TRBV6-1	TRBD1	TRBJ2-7	TGTGCCAGCAGTGAATATGGCTCCGGACAGGGATGGGAGCAGTACTTC	CASSEYGSGQGWEQYF
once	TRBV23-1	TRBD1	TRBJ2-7	TGCGCCAGCAGTCAACCTCCCGGGACAGGGAGGTCCTACGAGCAGTACTTC	CASSQPPGTGRSYEQYF
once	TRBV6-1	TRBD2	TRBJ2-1	TGTGCCAGCAGTGGCACTAGCGGGGGTACGGGAAATGAGCAGTTCTTC	CASSGTSGGTGNEQFF
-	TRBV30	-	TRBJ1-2	TGTGCCTGGGATAGGGAGTATGGCTACACCTTC	CAWDREYGYTF
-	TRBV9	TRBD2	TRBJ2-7	TGTGCCAGCAACCCAGCGGGGGGGCCGGGCGAGCAGTACTTC	CASNPAGGPGEQYF
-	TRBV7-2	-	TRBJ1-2	TGTGCCAGCAGCTTAGTCGGGACACAAATCTATGGCTACACCTTC	CASSLVGTQIYGYTF
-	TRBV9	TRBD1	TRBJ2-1	TGTGCCAGCAGCGTAGGGGGGACAGGGGTTGGGGAGCAGTTCTTC	CASSVGGTGVGEQFF
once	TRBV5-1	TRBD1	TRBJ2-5	TGCGCCAGCAGCTTGGCGGGTACAGGGGACCTAACGGCCCAGTACTTC	CASSLAGTGDLTAQYF
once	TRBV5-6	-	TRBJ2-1	TGTGCCAGCAGCTACCGGGACTTTCTGAATGAGCAGTTCTTC	CASSYRDFLNEQFF
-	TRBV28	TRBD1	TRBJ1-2	TGTGCCAGCAGTTTGGAGGGGGCCTCCTATGGCTACACCTTC	CASSLEGASYGYTF
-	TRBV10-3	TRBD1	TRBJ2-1	TGTGCCATCAGTGAGCCGGGACAGGGCTCCTACAATGAGCAGTTCTTC	CAISEPGQGSYNEQFF
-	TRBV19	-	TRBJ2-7	TGTGCCAGTAGTAGGAGTTCCTACGAGCAGTACTTC	CASSRSSYEQYF
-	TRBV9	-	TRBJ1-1	TGTGCCAGCAGCGTAACGGGAATGAACACTGAAGCTTTCTTT	CASSVTGMNTEAFF
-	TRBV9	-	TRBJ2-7	TGTGCCAGCAGCGCAGACTCGGTCTTGGGCTACGAGCAGTACTTC	CASSADSVLGYEQYF
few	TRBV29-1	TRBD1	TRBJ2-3	TGCAGCGTGGGGGAGGGGACAGGGGGCTATACGCAGTATTTT	CSVGEGTGGYTQYF
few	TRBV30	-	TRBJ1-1	TGTGCCTGGACTGGGGGCTATACTGAAGCTTTCTTT	CAWTGGYTEAFF
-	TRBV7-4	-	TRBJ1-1	TGTGCCAGCAGCTTCGCAGGGGTGAGTACTGAAGCTTTCTTT	CASSFAGVSTEAFF
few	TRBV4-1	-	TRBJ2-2	TGCGCCAGCAGCCAAGAGAGAACCGGGGAGCTGTTTTTT	CASSQERTGELFF
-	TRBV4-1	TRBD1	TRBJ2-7	TGCGCCAGCAGCCACCGGACAGGTGCCTCCTACGAGCAGTACTTC	CASSHRTGASYEQYF
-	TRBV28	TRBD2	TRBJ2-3	TGTGCCAGCAGTTTACCTCTAGCGGGGAGCACAGATACGCAGTATTTT	CASSLPLAGSTDTQYF
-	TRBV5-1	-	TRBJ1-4	TGCGCCAGCAAATCACAGGGTTTCACTAATGAAAAACTGTTTTTT	CASKSQGFTNEKLFF
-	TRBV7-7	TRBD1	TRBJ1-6	TGTGCCAGCACTGGAGGGACAGGGAATTCACCCCTCCACTTT	CASTGGTGNSPLHF
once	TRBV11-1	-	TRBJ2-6	TGTGCCAGCAGCCCACATGGCAGCTCTGGGGCCAACGTCCTGACTTTC	CASSPHGSSGANVLTF
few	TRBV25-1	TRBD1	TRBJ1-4	TGTGCCAGCAGTGATCCTCAGGGGGCCGGGGAAAAACTGTTTTTT	CASSDPQGAGEKLFF
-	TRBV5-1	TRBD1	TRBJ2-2	TGCGCCAGCAGCTTGGACAGGGGTCGAGGGGAGCTGTTTTTT	CASSLDRGRGELFF
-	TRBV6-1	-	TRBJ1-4	TGTGCCAGCAGCAGGATTTCAACTAATGAAAAACTGTTTTTT	CASSRISTNEKLFF
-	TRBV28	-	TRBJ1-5	TGTGCCAGCAGTTTGGGCAGCAATCAGCCCCAGCATTTT	CASSLGSNQPQHF
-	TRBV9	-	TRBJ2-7	TGTGCCAGCAGCCTCCAAGGGAGCGAGCAGTACTTC	CASSLQGSEQYF
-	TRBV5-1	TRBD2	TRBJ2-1	TGCGCCAGCAGCATGGGACTAGCGGGGAGTGAGCAGTTCTTC	CASSMGLAGSEQFF
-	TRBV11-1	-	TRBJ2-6	TGTGCCAGCAGCATGCCGGGAACCAACGTCCTGACTTTT	CASSMPGTNVLTF
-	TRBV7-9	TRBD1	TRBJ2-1	TGTGCCAGCAGCCGGACAGGAGACTACAATGAGCAGTTCTTC	CASSRTGDYNEQFF
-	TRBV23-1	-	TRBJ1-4	TGCGCCAGCAGTCAACCCTCCAGGCTCGGTGAAAAACTGTTTTTT	CASSQPSRLGEKLFF
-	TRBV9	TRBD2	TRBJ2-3	TGTGCCAGCAGCATCCCTGGGCGGGGGAGACTGACGCATACGCAGTATTTT	CASSIPGRGRLTHTQYF
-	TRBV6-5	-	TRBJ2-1	TGTGCCAGCAGTTACTCGGGCACGAATGAGCAGTTCTTC	CASSYSGTNEQFF
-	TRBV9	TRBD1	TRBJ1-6	TGTGCCAGCAGCGAGAACGACAGGGATGCCCACAATTCACCCCTCCACTTT	CASSENDRDAHNSPLHF
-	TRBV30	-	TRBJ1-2	TGTGCCTGGACCCCGGGGGGGAGGTTGGTTGGCTACACCTTC	CAWTPGGRLVGYTF
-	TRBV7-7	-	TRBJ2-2	TGTGCCAGCACCCCAGAAAACACCGGGGAGCTGTTTTTT	CASTPENTGELFF
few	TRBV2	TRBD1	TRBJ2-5	TGTGCCAGCAGTGAGGGGCGGAGACAGGGGGAGACCCAGTACTTC	CASSEGRRQGETQYF